The 29 T cell receptor beta chains below were found in one sample sequenced in a study of cytomegalovirus exposure and HLA in healthy donors. With 60 Vbeta and 13 Jbeta primers, the PCR was carried out. Clones were sequenced by immunoSEQ multiplex PCR, and TCRdb holds only the in-frame ones, with some missing. The table shows some 160,000 clones, with roughly 80% occurring only once. Material for sequencing was PBMCs. These receptors were collected from a man in his 60s in good health and CMV-seronegative.

A single count supports this clone. The genes are TRBV6-5 and TRBJ1-1; 7 bases match TRBD1. The CDR3 spans 12 residues. The germline V gene encodes CDR1 MNHEY and CDR2 SVGAGI. J was trimmed by 10 bases and V by 5 bases; bases with no gene match: 7. The CDR3 region is CASSPRTGSAFF. Written as DNA, the CDR3 is TGTGCCAGCAGTCCCCGGACAGGATCAGCTTTCTTT.

This clone is a singleton in its sample. The V gene is TRBV27, the J gene TRBJ2-3; a weak D match, TRBD2 (5 bases). The V and J ends lost 7 bases and 2 bases respectively, with 13 bases between them. CDR1 and CDR2 (germline): MNHEY, SMNVEV (reference sequence). The CDR3 loop spans 14 amino acids. CDR3 loop: CASTSGITTDTQYF. CDR3 sequence (DNA): TGTGCCAGCACCTCCGGGATTACCACAGATACGCAGTATTTT.

The chain is built from TRBV5-6 and TRBJ2-1, with D perhaps matching TRBD1 (6 bases). The germline V gene encodes CDR1 SGHDT and CDR2 YYEEEE. The V gene lost 1 base and the J gene lost 5 bases, with 16 bases spanning the gap. This CDR3 is 16 amino acids long. The CDR3 spells CASSLYYREGHNEQFF. The DNA of the CDR3 is TGTGCCAGCAGCTTGTATTACAGGGAAGGGCACAATGAGCAGTTCTTC.

The table lists this clone with a few counts. V is TRBV18 and J is TRBJ1-5; 9 nucleotides agree with TRBD1. This CDR3 spans 15 amino acids. Germline V gene data show CDR1 as KGHSH and CDR2 as LQKENI. J lost 6 bases, V lost 1 base, and 4 bases had no gene match. In DNA form, the CDR3 reads TGTGCCAGCTCACCACAGGGACAGGGAATTCAGCCCCAGCATTTT. Its protein is CASSPQGQGIQPQHF.

J is TRBJ2-5 and V is TRBV2; tentatively, D is TRBD1 (5 bases). The CDR3 has 12 residues. Germline-derived CDR1 and CDR2 are SNHLY and FYNNEI. The V end lost 6 bases, the J end lost 6 bases, and 11 bases lay between the germline ends. CDR3 in DNA: TGTGCCAGCAGGGGGCCTTCGAAGACCCAGTACTTC. Residues: CASRGPSKTQYF.

The gene calls are TRBV19 and TRBJ2-7; D may be TRBD1 (6 bases). This CDR3 is 14 amino acids long. Germline assignment: CDR1 LNHDA and CDR2 SQIVND (reference sequence). Trimming took off 1 base at V and 3 bases at J, with 10 bases between the two ends. The CDR3, as DNA: TGTGCCAGTAGTATAGCGGGACACCTCTACGAGCAGTACTTC. Amino acid sequence: CASSIAGHLYEQYF.

The chain uses TRBV7-6 and TRBJ2-5; the match to TRBD2 covers 7 bases. CDR3 length equals 16 residues. V gave up 0 bases and J gave up 4 bases; unmatched junction bases: 8. The germline V gene has CDR1 SGHVS and CDR2 FNYEAQ. CDR3 coding DNA: TGTGCCAGCAGCTTAGCCGGACTAGACGGGCGAGAGACCCAGTACTTC. Translation: CASSLAGLDGRETQYF.

The rearrangement uses TRBV27 and TRBJ2-3; 7 bases fit TRBD2. Losses at the gene ends were 5 bases for V and 0 bases for J; bases not matched to a gene: 14. CDR1 is MNHEY and CDR2 is SMNVEV in the germline V gene (reference sequence). The CDR3 has 18 amino acids. The CDR3: CASSGGGWTILSTDTQYF. In nucleotides, the CDR3 is TGTGCCAGCAGTGGGGGAGGGTGGACTATACTTAGCACAGATACGCAGTATTTT.

This chain connects TRBV15 to TRBJ2-6; possibly TRBD1 for D (5 bases). V lost 0 bases to trimming and J lost 0 bases, with 18 bases between them. Per the germline V gene, CDR1 is LNHNV and CDR2 is YYDKDF (reference sequence). The CDR3 contains 20 residues. CDR3 nucleotides: TGTGCCACCAGCAGAGATTTAGCAGACAGTTATCCCTCTGGGGCCAACGTCCTGACTTTC. It translates to CATSRDLADSYPSGANVLTF. Filled out from reference TRBV15 and TRBJ2-6, the complete variable domain reads DAMVIQNPRYQVTQFGKPVTLSCSQTLNHNVMYWYQQKSSQAPKLLFHYYDKDFNNEADTPDNFQSRRPNTSFCFLDIRSPGLGDTAMYLCATSRDLADSYPSGANVLTFGAGSRLTVL.

There are a few counts of this clone. This chain joins TRBV2 and TRBJ2-3; D is uncertain. The CDR3 length is 14 residues. With 3 bases removed from V and 6 bases from J, the gap between germline ends came to 13 bases. Per the germline V gene, CDR1 is SNHLY and CDR2 is FYNNEI. The CDR3, as DNA: TGTGCCAGCAGTGACCTAACCCCCAGGGATACGCAGTATTTT. It yields the protein CASSDLTPRDTQYF.

This clone has a single count. This chain joins TRBV19 and TRBJ1-1; TRBD1 agrees at 9 bases. The V and J ends lost 7 bases and 11 bases, in that order; junction bases with no gene match: 11. Germline V gene data show CDR1 as LNHDA and CDR2 as SQIVND (reference sequence). This CDR3 is 13 amino acids long. CDR3 bases: TGTGCCAGTACCCCCATGGGGACAGGGCGGGCTTTCTTT. Translated: CASTPMGTGRAFF.

The CDR3 DNA sequence: TGTGCCAGCAGTTTGCGGCAGACTAGCACAGATACGCAGTATTTT. As protein: CASSLRQTSTDTQYF. V gene TRBV27 combines with J gene TRBJ2-3; D not resolved. Deletions cut 3 bases from V and 0 bases from J, with 10 bases between. The CDR3 spans 15 residues. CDR1 MNHEY and CDR2 SMNVEV come from the germline V gene (reference sequence).

This chain joins TRBV7-8 and TRBJ1-2; no firm D call. The germline V gene encodes CDR1 SGHVS and CDR2 FQNEAQ. V gave up 2 bases and J gave up 0 bases, with 13 bases separating them. This CDR3 is 16 amino acids long. The CDR3 loop reads CASSLQPGLTNYGYTF. The CDR3, as DNA: TGTGCCAGCAGCTTACAACCAGGATTGACTAACTATGGCTACACCTTC.

This clone occurred once. The rearrangement joins TRBV5-4 to TRBJ1-5; no clear D gene. From germline, CDR1 is SGHNT and CDR2 YYREEE (reference sequence). CDR3 length equals 13 residues. Trimming shortened V by 4 bases and J by 9 bases, and 14 bases separated the two germline ends. The CDR3 bases are TGTGCCAGCAGCATAGAACGGGATGGGCCCCAGCATTTT. Protein sequence: CASSIERDGPQHF. Supplemented by reference TRBV5-4 and TRBJ1-5, the full variable domain reads ETGVTQSPTHLIKTRGQQVTLRCSSQSGHNTVSWYQQALGQGPQFIFQYYREEENGRGNFPPRFSGLQFPNYSSELNVNALELDDSALYLCASSIERDGPQHFGDGTRLSIL.

J is TRBJ2-3 and V is TRBV28, with D tentatively TRBD2 (6 bases). There are 14 residues in the CDR3. Per the germline V gene, CDR1 is MDHEN and CDR2 is SYDVKM. Trimming removed 2 bases from V and 5 bases from J, with 11 bases in between. The CDR3 protein is CASSLLGGRDTQYF. The CDR3 DNA is TGTGCCAGCAGTTTACTTGGAGGGAGAGATACGCAGTATTTT.

This clone was observed a single time. V and J are TRBV4-1 and TRBJ2-7; D remains unclear. V shed 1 base and J shed 2 bases, with 9 bases lying between them. Per germline, CDR1 MGHRA and CDR2 YSYEKL. The CDR3 covers 14 residues. DNA for the CDR3: TGCGCCAGCAGCCAAGTAGGAGTTCCCTACGAGCAGTACTTC. It yields the protein CASSQVGVPYEQYF.

The J gene is TRBJ2-5, the V gene TRBV5-1; D may be TRBD2 (7 bases). The J call may be faulty, since TRBJ2-7 better matches the DNA end. CDR3 length equals 16 residues. Germline lookup yields CDR1 SGHRS and CDR2 YFSETQ. In DNA form, the CDR3 reads TGCGCCAGCAGCTTGGGCCGCGGGGGCCGCTACTACGAGCAGTACTTC. Translation gives CASSLGRGGRYYEQYF.

The J gene is TRBJ2-6, the V gene TRBV7-2; the D is unclear. The V end was cut by 0 bases, the J end by 0 bases, with 9 bases between. The V gene's germline CDR1 is SGHTA and CDR2 FQGNSA. The CDR3 length is 17 residues. CDR3 sequence reads: CASSLAAAASGANVLTF. As DNA, the CDR3 is TGTGCCAGCAGCTTAGCGGCGGCAGCCTCTGGGGCCAACGTCCTGACTTTC.

This chain connects TRBV5-1 to TRBJ1-2; D remains unclear. This CDR3 has 14 amino acids. Looked up from germline, CDR1 is SGHRS and CDR2 is YFSETQ. V dropped 1 base and J dropped 3 bases, with 10 bases sitting between them. This chain's CDR3 is CASSLTSPDYGYTF. The CDR3 DNA reads as TGCGCCAGCAGCTTGACGAGTCCCGACTATGGCTACACCTTC.

The chain is built from TRBV6-6 and TRBJ2-1, with 9 bases fitting TRBD1. Trimming cost V 6 bases and J 10 bases; bases outside gene matches: 16. This CDR3 is built from 16 residues. Per germline, CDR1 MNHNY and CDR2 SVGAGI (reference sequence). The CDR3 loop reads CASSDGNRGRGVEQFF. CDR3 nucleotide sequence: TGTGCCAGCAGCGACGGGAACAGGGGGCGAGGAGTCGAGCAGTTCTTC.

This sequence joins TRBV30 and TRBJ2-1; 12 bases align to TRBD2. V was clipped by 6 bases and J by 6 bases; unmatched bases: 9. This CDR3 has 15 residues. The germline CDR1 and CDR2 sequences are GTSNPN and SVGIG (reference sequence). CDR3 loop: CACRELAGGGNEQFF. The CDR3 bases are TGTGCCTGCCGCGAACTAGCGGGAGGTGGCAATGAGCAGTTCTTC.

This clone was seen a handful of times. At one end, the junction sequence differs from germline, possibly due to a read error. V is TRBV4-1 and J is TRBJ1-6; D is undetermined. The CDR3 spans 14 residues. Germline lookup yields CDR1 MGHRA and CDR2 YSYEKL. As DNA, the CDR3 is TGTGCCAGCAGCCAAGTGGGCGCAGCCTCACCCCTCCACTTT. This codes for CASSQVGAASPLHF.

The chain employs TRBV4-1 and TRBJ2-3; 8 bases line up with TRBD2. Looked up from germline, CDR1 is MGHRA and CDR2 is YSYEKL. V shed 1 base and J 2 bases; nucleotides not matched to a gene: 5. This CDR3 is built from 16 residues. In DNA form, the CDR3 reads TGCGCCAGCAGCCAAGCCCTCGGGGGGGCCACAGATACGCAGTATTTT. Residues: CASSQALGGATDTQYF.

The chain links TRBV2 to TRBJ1-2, with TRBD1 as a possible D gene (5 bases). Looked up from germline, CDR1 is SNHLY and CDR2 is FYNNEI. V dropped 8 bases and J dropped 6 bases, with 7 bases sitting between them. CDR3 length: 10 amino acids. CDR3: CASPGDGYTF. The CDR3 bases are TGTGCCAGCCCGGGGGATGGCTACACCTTC.

This clone was seen only once. The chain combines TRBV30 with TRBJ2-6; TRBD2 is a possible D gene (5 bases). The CDR3 runs to 14 residues. Trimming shortened V by 1 base and J by 14 bases, and 18 bases separated the two germline ends. Germline values: CDR1 GTSNPN, CDR2 SVGIG (reference sequence). The CDR3 DNA reads as TGTGCCTGGAGTGCACCCACTTCCACTAGATTCCTGACTTTC. Encoded protein: CAWSAPTSTRFLTF.

V is TRBV11-2 and J is TRBJ2-1; TRBD2 matches at 8 bases. The J segment lost 6 bases and the V segment lost 2 bases, leaving 9 bases of the junction unmatched. The CDR3 sequence is 16 residues long. Germline CDR1 reads SGHAT; CDR2 reads FQNNGV. CDR3 protein: CASSLRGSGKANEQFF. The CDR3 coding sequence is TGTGCCAGCAGCTTAAGGGGTAGCGGGAAGGCCAATGAGCAGTTCTTC. The full variable domain, its missing parts supplied by reference TRBV11-2 and TRBJ2-1, is EAGVAQSPRYKIIEKRQSVAFWCNPISGHATLYWYQQILGQGPKLLIQFQNNGVVDDSQLPKDRFSAERLKGVDSTLKIQPAKLEDSAVYLCASSLRGSGKANEQFFGPGTRLTVL.

V usage is TRBV27 and J usage is TRBJ1-1; D might be TRBD1 (5 bases). The CDR3 consists of 15 residues. The germline gives CDR1 MNHEY, CDR2 SMNVEV (reference sequence). Trimming removed 3 bases from V and 3 bases from J, with 14 bases in between. CDR3 residues: CASSFQGPTHTEAFF. CDR3 coding DNA: TGTGCCAGCAGTTTTCAGGGCCCGACGCACACTGAAGCTTTCTTT.

This clone was seen only once. The chain couples TRBV21-1 to TRBJ2-2; the table's D call TRBD2 went unverified against the DNA. TRBV21-1 is designated a pseudogene. This CDR3 spans 13 amino acids. CDR3 sequence (DNA): TGTGCCAGCTCACATTCTGGGGGGAGGGAGCTGTTTTTT. Its protein product is CASSHSGGRELFF.

This clone was picked up one time. The CDR3 here is CASSPLTGGDGYTF. The DNA of the CDR3 is TGTGCCAGCAGCCCCTTAACAGGGGGGGATGGCTACACCTTC. This rearrangement joins TRBV7-9 to TRBJ1-2, with TRBD1 matching 8 bases. This CDR3 has 14 amino acids. J lost 6 bases, V lost 5 bases, and 8 bases had no gene match. CDR1 is SEHNR, CDR2 FQNEAQ, per germline (reference sequence).